The source of this T cell receptor (beta chain) is a study of blood T cell repertoires in COVID-19. Looking at the study overall: In each case, the material was cDNA or gDNA derived from T cells, B-cell-depleted T cells, or PBMCs.

This clone occurred once. This CDR3 has 14 amino acids. The V gene lost 0 bases and the J gene lost 6 bases, with 9 bases spanning the gap. The germline V gene encodes CDR1 SGHRS and CDR2 YFSETQ. The assay was immunoSEQ multiplex PCR, and TCRdb's table has in-frame clones only and misses some. The data show about 440,000 clones, approximately 90% seen once. The chain employs TRBV5-1 and TRBJ2-2; no reliable D call. This receptor was obtained from a woman in her thirties with acute or convalescent COVID-19. The specimen was peripheral blood. CDR3 DNA: TGCGCCAGCAGCTTGGTCGGGTCCCCCGGGGAGCTGTTTTTT. It specifies CASSLVGSPGELFF.